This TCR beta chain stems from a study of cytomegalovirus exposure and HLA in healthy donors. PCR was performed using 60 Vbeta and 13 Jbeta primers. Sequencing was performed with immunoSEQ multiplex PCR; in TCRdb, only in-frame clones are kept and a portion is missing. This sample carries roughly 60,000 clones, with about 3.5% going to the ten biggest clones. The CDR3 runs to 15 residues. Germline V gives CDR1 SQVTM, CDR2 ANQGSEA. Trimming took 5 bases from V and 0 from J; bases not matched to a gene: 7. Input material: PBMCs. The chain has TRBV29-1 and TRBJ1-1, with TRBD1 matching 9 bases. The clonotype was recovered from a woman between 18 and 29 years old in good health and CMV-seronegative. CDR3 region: CSVLPGQGMNTEAFF. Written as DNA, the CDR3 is TGCAGCGTTCTACCTGGACAGGGGATGAACACTGAAGCTTTCTTT.